This entry lists 14 T cell receptor beta chains sequenced from one sample in a study of shared clonotypes between healthy human individuals. The method was immunoSEQ multiplex PCR; TCRdb's version includes in-frame clones alone and lacks a portion of them. Among about 980,000 clones, 70% to 85% were seen once, and the ten largest hold nearly 1.5%. Material for sequencing was memory CD4+ T cells sorted from blood. The subset was: CD45RA-negative fraction. The receptors were sampled from a man aged 18 to 35 in good health.

Worth noting for this clone: The junction departs from the called germline gene at one end, perhaps through a read error. The chain employs TRBV5-4 and TRBJ2-1, with D perhaps TRBD1 (5 bases). Germline V gene data show CDR1 as SGHNT and CDR2 as YYREEE (reference sequence). This CDR3 is 16 amino acids long. CDR3 amino acids: CASSPRTILSHNEQFF. DNA of the CDR3: TGTGCCAGCAGCCCGAGGACAATCCTCTCCCACAATGAGCAGTTCTTC.

The chain links TRBV5-1 to TRBJ1-1, with 9 nucleotides matching TRBD1. Germline V gene sequence: CDR1 SGHRS, CDR2 YFSETQ. The V segment lost 4 bases and the J segment 1 base; nucleotides outside the gene matches: 8. The CDR3 loop spans 16 amino acids. The chain's CDR3 is CASSPSPTGGNTEAFF. CDR3 DNA: TGCGCCAGCAGCCCTTCGCCGACAGGGGGGAACACTGAAGCTTTCTTT.

The table lists this clone with a few counts. The rearrangement joins TRBV28 to TRBJ1-6; 8 bases line up with TRBD1. V was clipped by 2 bases and J by 10 bases; unmatched bases: 4. The CDR3 contains 14 residues. The V gene's germline CDR1 is MDHEN and CDR2 SYDVKM. CDR3 nucleotide sequence: TGTGCCAGCAGTTTAACAGGGGGAGGCTCACCCCTCCACTTT. Translating gives CASSLTGGGSPLHF.

This chain uses TRBV19 with TRBJ2-1, with TRBD2 matching over 12 bases. Germline-derived CDR1 and CDR2 are LNHDA and SQIVND (reference sequence). This CDR3 spans 15 amino acids. V was clipped by 6 bases and J by 5 bases; unmatched bases: 5. For the CDR3, the DNA is TGTGCCAGTAGGGACACTAGCGGGGGGAACAATGAGCAGTTCTTC. The encoded protein is CASRDTSGGNNEQFF.

The chain has TRBV29-1 and TRBJ2-3; no reliable D call. The germline V gene has CDR1 SQVTM and CDR2 ANQGSEA. The V end was cut by 5 bases, the J end by 2 bases, with 14 bases between. The CDR3 covers 14 residues. The CDR3 loop is CSVQGISPTDTQYF. The CDR3 DNA follows: TGCAGCGTTCAAGGTATATCCCCCACAGATACGCAGTATTTT.

This chain uses TRBV10-3 with TRBJ2-2, with 7 bases aligning to TRBD2. The germline CDR1 and CDR2 sequences are ENHRY and SYGVKD. CDR3 length: 15 amino acids. Trimming at V came to 8 bases and at J to 0 bases, leaving 6 bases not matched to a gene. DNA for the CDR3: TGTGCCATCGGGAGGAGCGGGGCGAACACCGGGGAGCTGTTTTTT. Translated: CAIGRSGANTGELFF.

The CDR3 nucleotides read TGTGCCAGCAGCCCCCGACAGGGCCCCAATGAAAAACTGTTTTTT. As protein: CASSPRQGPNEKLFF. The rearrangement uses TRBV5-8 and TRBJ1-4; 7 nucleotides line up with TRBD1. Germline lookup yields CDR1 SGHTS and CDR2 YDEGEE. The CDR3 loop spans 15 amino acids. The junction had 8 bases not matched to a gene; V was cut back by 4 bases and J by 5 bases.

This clone occurred a few times. The J gene is TRBJ1-2, the V gene TRBV4-3; 7 bases map to TRBD1. This CDR3 is built from 15 residues. Germline CDR1 LGHNA, CDR2 YSLEER. The junction had 6 bases not matched to a gene; V was cut back by 0 bases and J by 5 bases. DNA of the CDR3: TGCGCCAGCAGCCAAGAGGGACAGATCTTTTATGGCTACACCTTC. Its translation is CASSQEGQIFYGYTF.

The chain combines TRBV10-3 with TRBJ1-1; 7 nucleotides align to TRBD1. The CDR3 totals 14 residues. CDR1 and CDR2 from the germline V gene are ENHRY and SYGVKD. V lost 6 bases to trimming and J lost 0 bases; unmatched junction nucleotides: 4. CDR3 loop: CAIRPGQMNTEAFF. The CDR3 nucleotides read TGTGCCATCAGACCGGGACAGATGAACACTGAAGCTTTCTTT.

The chain employs TRBV6-1 and TRBJ2-3; no definite D call. Germline CDR1 and CDR2: MNHNS and SASEGT. Trimming took 2 bases from V and 4 from J, leaving 7 bases between them. The CDR3 extends over 13 amino acids. CDR3 region: CASSELTPDTQYF. CDR3 nucleotides: TGTGCCAGCAGTGAACTGACTCCAGATACGCAGTATTTT.

This clone was seen more than once but under ten times. This sequence joins TRBV5-1 and TRBJ2-7; D remains unclear. Looked up from germline, CDR1 is SGHRS and CDR2 is YFSETQ. The CDR3 loop spans 14 amino acids. Between the trimmed V and J ends, which lost 0 bases and 0 bases, there was a span of 7 bases. Here the CDR3 reads CASSLEAASYEQYF. In DNA form, the CDR3 reads TGCGCCAGCAGCTTGGAGGCAGCCTCCTACGAGCAGTACTTC.

The V call is TRBV4-3, the J call TRBJ2-7; 12 bases are shared with TRBD2. The germline V gene has CDR1 LGHNA and CDR2 YSLEER. The V segment lost 1 base and the J segment 2 bases; nucleotides outside the gene matches: 0. There are 15 residues in the CDR3. The CDR3 DNA is TGCGCCAGCAGCCAAGCTAGCGGGAGGGCCTACGAGCAGTACTTC. Translating gives CASSQASGRAYEQYF.

The chain employs TRBV2 and TRBJ1-6; 7 nucleotides align to TRBD1. The CDR3 loop spans 15 amino acids. Germline V gene sequence: CDR1 SNHLY, CDR2 FYNNEI. The V and J ends lost 6 bases and 0 bases, in that order; junction bases with no gene match: 2. CDR3 DNA sequence: TGTGCCAGCAGCAGGGACAGCTCCTATAATTCACCCCTCCACTTT. Translated: CASSRDSSYNSPLHF.

To note about this clone: One end of the junction is discordant with germline, which a read error may explain. The J gene is TRBJ2-2, the V gene TRBV7-2; TRBD2 agrees at 7 bases. The CDR3 is made up of 16 amino acids. Germline V gives CDR1 SGHTA, CDR2 FQGNSA. The CDR3 here is CASSSRAGPDRGKLFF. The CDR3 region has the DNA TGTGCCAGCAGCTCCCGAGCGGGGCCGGACCGCGGGAAGCTGTTTTTT.